The 26 T cell receptor beta chains below were found in one sample sequenced in a study of blood T cells in healthy people across ages. PCR was performed a second time for roughly 7 to 12 cycles using a sample-barcoded 5' primer and a J-beta primer mix. MiXCR, applied by TCRdb to the 5' RACE reads, yields one record per CDR3 protein. The top ten clones hold approximately 20% of a sample with about 1 million distinct CDR3 sequences, 45% of them seen once. The sample taken for sequencing was blood. These receptor sequences come from an older woman in good health.

This chain links TRBV7-3 with TRBJ2-1, with 13 bases fitting TRBD2. Per germline, CDR1 SGHTA and CDR2 FQGTGA. The CDR3 totals 18 residues. The V segment lost 1 base and the J segment 5 bases; nucleotides outside the gene matches: 8. Written as DNA, the CDR3 is TGTGCCAGCAGCTTAAGATCCGGACTAGCGGGAGTACACAATGAGCAGTTCTTC. It is translated as CASSLRSGLAGVHNEQFF.

This clonotype showed up just a few times. V and J are TRBV15 and TRBJ2-4; either TRBD1 or TRBD2 may fit D (5 bases each). TRBJ2-7 explains the end of the DNA better; the J call may be wrong. The CDR3 spans 14 residues. CDR1 and CDR2 from the germline V gene are LNHNV and YYDKDF (reference sequence). CDR3 sequence reads: CATSRTGGGYEQYF. DNA for the CDR3: TGTGCCACCAGCAGGACCGGTGGGGGCTACGAGCAGTACTTC.

The chain combines TRBV27 with TRBJ2-1; a possible D gene is TRBD2 (6 bases). This CDR3 is 13 amino acids long. Germline lookup yields CDR1 MNHEY and CDR2 SMNVEV (reference sequence). Trimming shortened V by 5 bases and J by 9 bases, and 14 bases separated the two germline ends. CDR3 region: CASSPEGPSEQFF. Here the CDR3 DNA reads TGTGCCAGCAGTCCGGAGGGCCCCAGTGAGCAGTTCTTC.

V and J are TRBV4-1 and TRBJ2-1; 8 bases agree with TRBD2. The J segment lost 7 bases and the V segment lost 10 bases, leaving 9 bases of the junction unmatched. Germline V lookup: CDR1 MGHRA, CDR2 YSYEKL. The CDR3 is 13 residues long. Here the CDR3 DNA reads TGCGCCACTTATTCCGGGACTAGAAATGAGCAGTTCTTC. This sequence encodes CATYSGTRNEQFF.

This rearrangement joins TRBV7-7 to TRBJ2-1; D may be TRBD2 (6 bases). The last part of the DNA fits TRBJ2-7 better; the J call may be wrong. This CDR3 has 16 amino acids. Germline CDR1 SSHAT, CDR2 FNYEAQ (reference sequence). The CDR3 region has the DNA TGTGCCAGCAGCTTACTATCGGGAGCCTCCTGCAATGAGCAGTACTTC. Its protein product is CASSLLSGASCNEQYF.

The gene calls are TRBV5-1 and TRBJ2-1; D gene unclear. V shed 7 bases and J shed 1 base, with 12 bases lying between them. The CDR3 totals 14 residues. CDR1 is SGHRS and CDR2 is YFSETQ in the germline V gene. CDR3 amino acids: CASGDLGSYNEQFF. The CDR3 region has the DNA TGCGCCAGCGGCGACTTGGGATCCTACAATGAGCAGTTCTTC.

This clonotype turned up a few times. This chain uses TRBV7-9 with TRBJ1-1; D is unresolved. From germline, CDR1 is SEHNR and CDR2 FQNEAQ (reference sequence). The CDR3 has 15 residues. V was pared by 5 bases and J by 5 bases, with 18 bases between. The CDR3 loop is CASSPRGIAGTEAFF. CDR3 in DNA: TGTGCCAGCAGCCCCCGAGGCATTGCGGGGACTGAAGCTTTCTTT.

This clonotype was seen more than once but under ten times. The chain joins TRBV11-2 to TRBJ2-3; TRBD1 might be the D (5 bases). The CDR3 sequence is 16 residues long. Trimming pared 2 bases from V and 2 bases from J, leaving 14 bases between. In germline, CDR1 is SGHAT, CDR2 FQNNGV. The CDR3 reads CASSLRQGLSTDTQYF. DNA for the CDR3: TGTGCCAGCAGCTTACGGCAGGGCCTTTCCACAGATACGCAGTATTTT.

The chain uses TRBV11-1 and TRBJ2-5, with TRBD2 matching over 8 bases. V shed 5 bases and J 9 bases; nucleotides not matched to a gene: 8. The germline V gene has CDR1 SGHAT and CDR2 FQDESV (reference sequence). The CDR3 sequence is 13 residues long. The CDR3 DNA sequence: TGTGCCAGCAGCCGCGGGAGGCTCGGTGCCCAGTACTTC. It yields the protein CASSRGRLGAQYF.

This clonotype appeared once. The rearrangement joins TRBV30 to TRBJ1-6, with a tentative D call TRBD1 (6 bases). Germline-derived CDR1 and CDR2 are GTSNPN and SVGIG (reference sequence). This CDR3 spans 13 amino acids. Between the trimmed V and J ends, which lost 2 bases and 10 bases, there was a span of 12 bases. The chain's CDR3 is CAWSRGGSSPLHF. As DNA, the CDR3 is TGTGCCTGGAGTAGGGGGGGGAGCTCACCCCTCCACTTT.

Ten or more counts support this clonotype. The chain links TRBV6-2 or TRBV6-3 to TRBJ2-1, with 8 bases aligning to TRBD1. The J call is uncertain, as TRBJ2-7 better fits the DNA end. Germline V gene sequence: CDR1 MNHEY, CDR2 SVGEGT. This CDR3 is 14 amino acids long. Here the CDR3 DNA reads TGTGCCAGCAGTCGACAGGGGTCCTACAATGAGCAGTACTTC. This gives the protein CASSRQGSYNEQYF.

The chain combines TRBV5-6 with TRBJ1-4; TRBD1 matches 7 bases. After removal of 0 bases from V and 3 bases from J, the junction contained 8 bases not matched to a gene. The germline V gene encodes CDR1 SGHDT and CDR2 YYEEEE. The CDR3 runs to 17 residues. CDR3 nucleotides: TGTGCCAGCAGCTTGGAAGGGGACAGAGGCCCTAATGAAAAACTGTTTTTT. Translating it yields CASSLEGDRGPNEKLFF.

The chain carries TRBV20-1 and TRBJ2-1; D not resolved. CDR3 length equals 16 residues. V was cut by 8 bases and J by 3 bases, with 23 bases left in between. Germline lookup yields CDR1 DFQATT and CDR2 SNEGSKA (reference sequence). The DNA for the CDR3 is TGCAGTCCCTCGCGTCTCGTCCGGGCGGACTACAATGAGCAGTTCTTC. This gives the protein CSPSRLVRADYNEQFF.

The chain carries TRBV6-1 and TRBJ2-6; no clear D gene. Germline V gene sequence: CDR1 MNHNS, CDR2 SASEGT. CDR3 length: 16 amino acids. V was trimmed by 5 bases and J by 0 bases, leaving 11 bases between them. The CDR3 DNA reads TGTGCCAGCAGTATTTCTCGGAACTCTGGGGCCAACGTCCTGACTTTC. Protein sequence: CASSISRNSGANVLTF.

The rearrangement links TRBV20-1 to TRBJ2-5; TRBD2 matches 12 bases. The J call may be incorrect, as the DNA end agrees better with TRBJ2-7. The CDR3 has 14 amino acids. CDR1 and CDR2 from the germline V gene are DFQATT and SNEGSKA (reference sequence). This CDR3 is CSARTRLAGDEQYF. CDR3 nucleotide sequence: TGCAGTGCTAGAACAAGACTAGCGGGAGACGAGCAGTACTTC.

The rearrangement links TRBV6-6 to TRBJ2-4, with TRBD2 matching over 9 bases. Germline CDR1 reads MNHNY; CDR2 reads SVGAGI (reference sequence). The CDR3 is made up of 14 amino acids. The ends lost 7 bases at V and 6 bases at J; junction bases unmatched: 7. The CDR3 region is CASTETSGSNIQYF. DNA of the CDR3: TGTGCCAGCACTGAGACTAGCGGATCAAACATTCAGTACTTC.

This clonotype was observed a handful of times. V usage is TRBV20-1 and J usage is TRBJ2-3; 9 nucleotides align to TRBD2. The junction had 11 bases not matched to a gene; V was cut back by 5 bases and J by 2 bases. Germline V CDR1 and CDR2: DFQATT, SNEGSKA (reference sequence). The CDR3 has 16 residues. CDR3 DNA sequence: TGCAGTGCTGACGGGACTAGCCGACTAAACACAGATACGCAGTATTTT. It specifies CSADGTSRLNTDTQYF.

The rearrangement uses TRBV19 and TRBJ2-1; possible D gene TRBD2, 5 bases. V was pared by 4 bases and J by 3 bases, with 10 bases between. Germline loops: CDR1 LNHDA, CDR2 SQIVND (reference sequence). The CDR3 runs 14 residues. In DNA form, the CDR3 reads TGTGCCAGTAGTAAGGAGGTTATCTACAATGAGCAGTTCTTC. Protein: CASSKEVIYNEQFF.

In its sample, this clonotype was seen a few times. The chain employs TRBV3-1 and TRBJ2-3, with 8 bases that match TRBD2. This CDR3 spans 16 amino acids. Unmatched junction bases numbered 12, after V lost 4 bases and J lost 6 bases. Germline lookup yields CDR1 LGHDT and CDR2 YNNKEL (reference sequence). CDR3 sequence: CASSLGLAIAGDTQYF. As DNA, the CDR3 is TGTGCCAGCAGCCTCGGACTAGCCATCGCTGGGGATACGCAGTATTTT.

This clonotype has at least ten counts. The chain uses TRBV20-1 and TRBJ2-5; D might be TRBD1 (5 bases). Germline V gives CDR1 DFQATT, CDR2 SNEGSKA (reference sequence). The CDR3 is 12 residues long. Trimming took off 5 bases at V and 3 bases at J, with 10 bases between the two ends. The CDR3 nucleotides read TGCAGTGCTCTCAAGGGGAAAGAGACCCAGTACTTC. This gives the protein CSALKGKETQYF.

The chain is built from TRBV20-1 and TRBJ2-1, with D tentatively TRBD1 or TRBD2 (5 bases each). The germline V gene has CDR1 DFQATT and CDR2 SNEGSKA (reference sequence). This CDR3 has 14 amino acids. Trimming left V 0 bases short and J 8 bases short, with 14 bases between. The DNA for the CDR3 is TGCAGTGCTAGAGATACCGTGGGGACGCATGAGCAGTTCTTC. Translated, it gives CSARDTVGTHEQFF.

The V call is TRBV29-1, the J call TRBJ2-2, with 8 bases aligning to TRBD2. The CDR3 has 18 residues. Trimming removed 1 base from V and 0 bases from J; junction bases left unmatched: 10. Per germline, CDR1 SQVTM and CDR2 ANQGSEA. CDR3 nucleotide sequence: TGCAGCGTTGAAGGGCTTTTCTCGGGGGGGACGAACACCGGGGAGCTGTTTTTT. The encoded protein is CSVEGLFSGGTNTGELFF.

The chain combines TRBV24-1 with TRBJ2-1; 14 bases agree with TRBD2. After removal of 3 bases from V and 9 bases from J, the junction contained 9 bases not matched to a gene. The germline CDR1 and CDR2 sequences are KGHDR and SFDVKD. The CDR3 runs 17 residues. In DNA, the CDR3 is TGTGCCACCAGTGATGGGACTAGCGGGAGTGCCTTTAGTGAGCAGTTCTTC. Residues: CATSDGTSGSAFSEQFF.

This clonotype has only a few counts. This chain links TRBV6-1 with TRBJ1-2; D is perhaps TRBD1 (5 bases). The V end lost 6 bases, the J end lost 4 bases, and 15 bases lay between the germline ends. This CDR3 comprises 14 residues. Germline lookup yields CDR1 MNHNS and CDR2 SASEGT. CDR3 nucleotide sequence: TGTGCCAGCAGCAGGACCAGGGAGGCCTATGGCTACACCTTC. Its protein is CASSRTREAYGYTF.

This clonotype was seen a handful of times. This rearrangement joins TRBV6-5 to TRBJ1-2; 8 bases map to TRBD1. CDR3 length: 14 amino acids. After removal of 0 bases from V and 4 bases from J, the junction contained 1 base not matched to a gene. Looked up from germline, CDR1 is MNHEY and CDR2 is SVGAGI. CDR3 in DNA: TGTGCCAGCAGTTACTCGGGACAGGCCTATGGCTACACCTTC. It encodes CASSYSGQAYGYTF.

This rearrangement joins TRBV7-9 to TRBJ2-7; weak D call: TRBD1 (6 bases). The end of the DNA aligns better with TRBJ2-5, so the J call may be wrong. Germline assignment: CDR1 SEHNR and CDR2 FQNEAQ (reference sequence). This CDR3 has 14 residues. The CDR3 region has the DNA TGTGCCAGCAGCTTAATAGGGGGTATTGAGACCCAGTACTTC. Translated: CASSLIGGIETQYF.